Presented here are 28 T cell receptor beta chains from one specimen sequenced in a study of T cell repertoires in cytomegalovirus infection. One entry per CDR3 protein, called by TCRdb with MiXCR from the reads. The data hold hundreds of thousands of distinct CDR3 sequences, with over 7.5% observed a single time. Specimen: PBMCs. Receptors were obtained from a human donor in good health (CMV status not recorded). Some clones in this sample may be carry-over from other donors' samples.

The chain recombines TRBV6-2 or TRBV6-3 with TRBJ2-7; 9 bases match TRBD2. The germline CDR1 and CDR2 sequences are MNHEY and SVGEGT. The CDR3 has 15 residues. Unmatched junction bases numbered 12, after V lost 7 bases and J lost 5 bases. The CDR3 spells CASKSGGRTSNEQYF. In DNA, the CDR3 is TGTGCCAGCAAGAGCGGGGGGCGGACCTCTAACGAGCAGTACTTC.

Many counts were recorded for this clonotype. The chain couples TRBV7-9 to TRBJ1-6; TRBD1 aligns across 8 bases. The CDR3 consists of 16 residues. V trimming: 5 bases; J trimming: 6 bases; junction bases outside the gene matches: 9. Germline loops: CDR1 SEHNR, CDR2 FQNEAQ (reference sequence). CDR3 loop: CASSRSRDRINSPLHF. The CDR3 DNA follows: TGTGCCAGCAGCCGCTCGCGGGACAGGATTAATTCACCCCTCCACTTT.

This clonotype was observed a few times. J is TRBJ1-1 and V is TRBV7-8; no clear D gene. The CDR3 loop spans 13 amino acids. The V and J ends lost 1 base and 6 bases respectively, with 9 bases between them. CDR1 and CDR2 (germline): SGHVS, FQNEAQ. The CDR3 DNA reads as TGTGCCAGCAGCTTAGGCGGTCCCTCTGAAGCTTTCTTT. This codes for CASSLGGPSEAFF.

A few counts support this clonotype. The chain has TRBV12-3 or TRBV12-4 and TRBJ1-5; a weak D match, TRBD1 (6 bases). With 7 bases removed from V and 3 bases from J, the gap between germline ends came to 19 bases. The CDR3 is 16 residues long. CDR3 loop: CASNLGGPGDNQPQHF. The CDR3 nucleotides read TGTGCCAGCAACCTGGGGGGCCCGGGGGACAATCAGCCCCAGCATTTT.

This clonotype was counted between two and nine times. The chain employs TRBV7-2 and TRBJ2-5; perhaps TRBD2 as D (5 bases). This CDR3 contains 16 residues. The V gene's germline CDR1 is SGHTA and CDR2 FQGNSA. Between the trimmed V and J ends, which lost 4 bases and 3 bases, there was a span of 18 bases. The DNA for the CDR3 is TGTGCCAGCAGCTCCTCCCCGCGGGCGCACAAAGAGACCCAGTACTTC. Translating gives CASSSSPRAHKETQYF.

This clonotype was counted ten times or more. J is TRBJ2-3 and V is TRBV7-8; 7 nucleotides line up with TRBD1. CDR1 and CDR2 from the germline V gene are SGHVS and FQNEAQ. This CDR3 has 16 residues. V shed 3 bases and J 1 base; nucleotides not matched to a gene: 7. This CDR3 is CASSLRQGFGTDTQYF. CDR3 sequence (DNA): TGTGCCAGCAGCTTGCGACAGGGATTCGGCACAGATACGCAGTATTTT.

This clonotype has at least ten counts. The rearrangement uses TRBV7-2 and TRBJ2-1; the D gene could be TRBD1 or TRBD2 (6 bases each). V was clipped by 0 bases and J by 7 bases, with 16 bases between them. CDR1 and CDR2 from the germline V gene are SGHTA and FQGNSA. The CDR3 extends over 16 amino acids. CDR3 sequence: CASSLAPGAFFNEQFF. The DNA of the CDR3 is TGTGCCAGCAGCTTAGCACCGGGGGCCTTCTTTAATGAGCAGTTCTTC.

This clonotype turned up a few times. The rearrangement links TRBV7-2 to TRBJ1-2; D might be TRBD1 (6 bases). From germline, CDR1 is SGHTA and CDR2 FQGNSA. The CDR3 is 14 residues long. The V gene lost 6 bases and the J gene lost 2 bases, with 13 bases spanning the gap. The CDR3 protein is CASRLEGENYGYTF. CDR3 sequence (DNA): TGTGCCAGCAGATTGGAGGGGGAAAACTATGGCTACACCTTC.

The genes are TRBV7-9 and TRBJ1-6, with D unresolved. The germline CDR1 and CDR2 sequences are SEHNR and FQNEAQ (reference sequence). V lost 1 base, J lost 7 bases, and 8 bases lay in between. The CDR3 extends over 14 amino acids. The chain's CDR3 is CASSLVSRNSPLHF. The CDR3 DNA reads as TGTGCCAGCAGCTTAGTATCAAGGAATTCACCCCTCCACTTT.

V usage is TRBV20-1 and J usage is TRBJ1-3; 7 nucleotides line up with TRBD1. The CDR3 has 15 residues. V shed 0 bases, J shed 4 bases, and the junction held 6 bases outside the gene matches. Per the germline V gene, CDR1 is DFQATT and CDR2 is SNEGSKA (reference sequence). The CDR3 loop is CSARDRNRGGNTIYF. CDR3 sequence (DNA): TGCAGTGCTAGAGATAGGAACAGGGGAGGAAACACCATATATTTT.

As regards this clonotype: This may stem from a read error, because a much larger clone lies one nucleotide away. The rearrangement joins TRBV6-8 to TRBJ2-1; 8 nucleotides agree with TRBD2. CDR1 is MNHGY, CDR2 SAAAGT, per germline. V was clipped by 6 bases and J by 2 bases; unmatched bases: 15. This CDR3 contains 18 residues. The CDR3 region is CASSGRRRAGVAYNEQFF. The CDR3 bases are TGTGCCAGCAGCGGACGTCGACGAGCGGGAGTTGCCTACAATGAGCAGTTCTTC.

This clonotype was detected ten times or more. The chain employs TRBV7-2 and TRBJ2-2; 7 bases fit TRBD2. Germline V gene data show CDR1 as SGHTA and CDR2 as FQGNSA. Trimming cost V 3 bases and J 4 bases; bases outside gene matches: 5. This CDR3 is 15 amino acids long. CDR3 DNA: TGTGCCAGCAGCTTCCAGCGGGGTGGCACCGGGGAGCTGTTTTTT. Translation gives CASSFQRGGTGELFF. Supplemented by reference TRBV7-2 and TRBJ2-2, the full variable domain reads GAGVSQSPSNKVTEKGKDVELRCDPISGHTALYWYRQSLGQGLEFLIYFQGNSAPDKSGLPSDRFSAERTGGSVSTLTIQRTQQEDSAVYLCASSFQRGGTGELFFGEGSRLTVL.

This clonotype was found many times. This chain connects TRBV20-1 to TRBJ1-4, with 7 nucleotides matching TRBD1. V was pared by 0 bases and J by 6 bases, with 7 bases of the junction left unmatched. CDR1 and CDR2 from the germline V gene are DFQATT and SNEGSKA (reference sequence). The CDR3 is 15 amino acids. CDR3 loop: CSARDLRQGDEKLFF. The CDR3 DNA reads as TGCAGTGCTAGAGATTTGAGACAGGGAGATGAAAAACTGTTTTTT.

This clonotype has a count of ten or more. The chain joins TRBV7-4 to TRBJ2-7; 8 positions match TRBD2. The CDR3 covers 16 residues. In germline, CDR1 is SGHVT, CDR2 SQSDAQ. V shed 8 bases and J 2 bases; nucleotides not matched to a gene: 14. The CDR3 here is CASAPRGSGDTYEQYF. CDR3 coding DNA: TGTGCCAGCGCCCCAAGGGGTAGCGGGGATACCTACGAGCAGTACTTC.

This chain connects TRBV12-3 or TRBV12-4 to TRBJ2-4; no reliable D call. The CDR3 is 10 amino acids. V lost 6 bases to trimming and J lost 7 bases, with 4 bases between them. The CDR3 DNA is TGTGCCAGCAGCCTGAACATTCAGTACTTC. Translated, it gives CASSLNIQYF.

V usage is TRBV4-1 and J usage is TRBJ2-5, with 12 positions matching TRBD2. CDR1 is MGHRA and CDR2 is YSYEKL in the germline V gene. This CDR3 contains 16 residues. Trimming removed 5 bases from V and 5 bases from J; junction bases left unmatched: 9. CDR3 sequence: CASSSRLAGAIETQYF. CDR3 DNA: TGCGCCAGCAGCTCTCGACTAGCGGGGGCCATTGAGACCCAGTACTTC.

This clonotype showed up just a few times. This rearrangement joins TRBV10-2 to TRBJ2-2, with unresolved D. CDR1 is WSHSY, CDR2 SAAADI, per germline. CDR3 length equals 14 residues. Trimming left V 6 bases short and J 4 bases short, with 12 bases between. CDR3 DNA sequence: TGCGCCAGCAGCCCCCTGAAGTCCACCGGGGAGCTGTTTTTT. Protein product: CASSPLKSTGELFF.

This chain joins TRBV10-3 and TRBJ2-1; D is ambiguous. Trimming took 3 bases from V and 11 from J, leaving 14 bases between them. The CDR3 is made up of 13 amino acids. The germline V gene has CDR1 ENHRY and CDR2 SYGVKD. The CDR3 DNA reads TGTGCCATCAGTGAACTTTCCTATTCGAAGCAGTTCTTC. Amino acids: CAISELSYSKQFF.

This clonotype was observed at least ten times. The gene calls are TRBV7-2 and TRBJ2-5; 8 nucleotides line up with TRBD2. V shed 1 base, J shed 2 bases, and the junction held 12 bases outside the gene matches. The CDR3 spans 18 residues. Germline CDR1 and CDR2: SGHTA and FQGNSA. CDR3 DNA: TGTGCCAGCAGCTTAGGAAGTGGAGGTAGCGGGGCTCAAGAGACCCAGTACTTC. Protein: CASSLGSGGSGAQETQYF.

The rearrangement links TRBV6-2 or TRBV6-3 to TRBJ2-2; 7 bases match TRBD1. The germline V gene has CDR1 MNHEY and CDR2 SVGEGT. This CDR3 contains 15 residues. The V segment lost 2 bases and the J segment 4 bases; nucleotides outside the gene matches: 4. CDR3 sequence reads: CASSYPTGSTGELFF. The DNA for the CDR3 is TGTGCCAGCAGTTACCCGACAGGGAGCACCGGGGAGCTGTTTTTT.

There are many counts of this clonotype. This chain joins TRBV7-2 and TRBJ1-1; D is unclear. Looked up from germline, CDR1 is SGHTA and CDR2 is FQGNSA. V lost 5 bases and J lost 0, with 16 bases in between. The length of the CDR3 is 16 residues. The CDR3 region has the DNA TGTGCCAGCAGCCAAGGTCCTGGCAGACTGAACACTGAAGCTTTCTTT. Protein sequence: CASSQGPGRLNTEAFF.

The sample holds a few counts of this clonotype. V and J are TRBV29-1 and TRBJ2-7; D remains unclear. This CDR3 contains 13 residues. The germline V and J ends were trimmed by 4 bases and 5 bases, with 15 bases remaining between them. Germline values: CDR1 SQVTM, CDR2 ANQGSEA. The CDR3 sequence: CSVAVSDFHEQYF. CDR3 in DNA: TGCAGCGTTGCGGTCTCAGACTTCCACGAGCAGTACTTC.

The CDR3 DNA is TGTGCCACCAGTGATAACTCCTACAATGAGCAGTTCTTC. Encoded protein: CATSDNSYNEQFF. The J gene is TRBJ2-1, the V gene TRBV24-1; no firm D call. V was shortened by 3 bases and J by 0 bases, with 2 bases between the two germline ends. The germline V gene encodes CDR1 KGHDR and CDR2 SFDVKD. This CDR3 has 13 residues.

This clonotype was seen at least ten times. The chain has TRBV7-8 and TRBJ2-1, with 10 nucleotides matching TRBD2. Trimming took 7 bases from V and 0 from J; bases not matched to a gene: 6. This CDR3 is 16 amino acids long. The V gene's germline CDR1 is SGHVS and CDR2 FQNEAQ. Here the CDR3 reads CASTRLAGASYNEQFF. The DNA for the CDR3 is TGTGCCAGCACCAGGCTAGCGGGGGCCTCCTACAATGAGCAGTTCTTC.

This chain joins TRBV20-1 and TRBJ1-5, with D uncertain. V was clipped by 6 bases and J by 1 base, with 13 bases between them. The CDR3 extends over 14 amino acids. Per germline, CDR1 DFQATT and CDR2 SNEGSKA (reference sequence). As DNA, the CDR3 is TGCAGTGCCCAGCAGGATCCGAGCAATCAGCCCCAGCATTTT. Translated: CSAQQDPSNQPQHF.

This clonotype was picked up a small number of times. This rearrangement joins TRBV18 to TRBJ2-7; D unclear. Trimming removed 0 bases at V and 2 bases at J, with 8 bases between. Germline V lookup: CDR1 KGHSH, CDR2 LQKENI. The CDR3 covers 14 residues. As DNA, the CDR3 is TGTGCCAGCTCACCACCCGGCGGAACCTACGAGCAGTACTTC. Translating gives CASSPPGGTYEQYF.

This clonotype has just a few counts. The rearrangement uses TRBV29-1 and TRBJ1-2, with D unresolved. The germline gives CDR1 SQVTM, CDR2 ANQGSEA. Trimming removed 3 bases at V and 4 bases at J, with 12 bases between. The CDR3 totals 13 residues. The CDR3 nucleotides are TGCAGCGTTGAGAACAAGGGAGTCTATGGCTACACCTTC. It encodes CSVENKGVYGYTF.

The chain is built from TRBV25-1 and TRBJ1-1; D might be TRBD1 (5 bases). V lost 3 bases and J 10 bases, leaving 15 bases between the germline ends. CDR3 length equals 13 residues. Per the germline V gene, CDR1 is MGHDK and CDR2 is SYGVNS. The CDR3 bases are TGTGCCAGCAGTGACCTTGGGGCTTCGGGAGCTTTCTTT. Amino acid sequence: CASSDLGASGAFF.